Shown below are 28 T cell receptor beta chains from a single sample sequenced in a study of cytomegalovirus exposure and HLA in healthy donors (dated by TCRdb to 2015 to 2018). Library preparation was by the immunoSEQ multiplex PCR assay. For the multiplex PCR, a mixture combining 60 forward primers for TCR Vbeta segments and 13 reverse primers for TCR Jbeta segments was used. TCRdb mirrors the immuneACCESS table, restricted to in-frame sequences. Some clones are absent from its copies; in checked studies, under half trace to an unresolved V gene, and the reason for the others is unknown. Within this sample are approximately 150,000 clones, with approximately 79% of them counted one time only. The ten top clones hold roughly 6.3% of the sample. The sample was PBMCs. The receptors here all came from a man aged 50-60 years in good health and CMV-seropositive.

This clone was detected once. V usage is TRBV4-1 and J usage is TRBJ2-7; D perhaps matches TRBD2 (5 bases). Germline V gene data show CDR1 as MGHRA and CDR2 as YSYEKL. Trimming pared 0 bases from V and 0 bases from J, leaving 12 bases between. This CDR3 has 16 residues. CDR3: CASSQELGPISYEQYF. Here the CDR3 DNA reads TGCGCCAGCAGCCAAGAACTAGGTCCTATCTCCTACGAGCAGTACTTC.

The V gene is TRBV19, the J gene TRBJ2-7; 8 bases agree with TRBD2. Germline V CDR1 and CDR2: LNHDA, SQIVND (reference sequence). The CDR3 totals 11 residues. CDR3 bases: TGTAGCGGGAGTAGCTCCTACGAGCAGTACTTC. It translates to CSGSSSYEQYF.

The chain carries TRBV7-2 and TRBJ2-1, with 8 bases aligning to TRBD2. The CDR3 totals 15 residues. V trimming: 8 bases; J trimming: 4 bases; junction bases outside the gene matches: 10. From germline, CDR1 is SGHTA and CDR2 FQGNSA. CDR3 protein: CASSKGSSGYNEQFF. The CDR3 region has the DNA TGTGCCAGCTCAAAGGGGTCTAGCGGGTACAATGAGCAGTTCTTC.

The chain recombines TRBV18 with TRBJ2-5; D gene ambiguous. V lost 4 bases to trimming and J lost 5 bases, with 14 bases between them. This CDR3 is 14 amino acids long. The V gene's germline CDR1 is KGHSH and CDR2 LQKENI. CDR3 DNA sequence: TGTGCCAGCTCACTGGTCCCCGGTATGGAGACCCAGTACTTC. It specifies CASSLVPGMETQYF. Drawing the rest from reference TRBV18 and TRBJ2-5, the complete variable domain is NAGVMQNPRHLVRRRGQEARLRCSPMKGHSHVYWYRQLPEEGLKFMVYLQKENIIDESGMPKERFSAEFPKEGPSILRIQQVVRGDSAAYFCASSLVPGMETQYFGPGTRLLVL.

The chain joins TRBV28 to TRBJ1-2, with TRBD1 as a possible D gene (6 bases). The CDR3 sequence is 15 residues long. Germline CDR1 MDHEN, CDR2 SYDVKM. V lost 7 bases to trimming and J lost 4 bases, with 19 bases between them. CDR3 sequence (DNA): TGTGCCAGCAATCAAGTGAACAGGGATGGCTATGGCTACACCTTC. Residues: CASNQVNRDGYGYTF.

In this sample, this clone turned up once. The chain employs TRBV6-6 and TRBJ2-3; TRBD2 matches 11 bases. Trimming removed 1 base from V and 6 bases from J; junction bases left unmatched: 0. Germline-derived CDR1 and CDR2 are MNHNY and SVGAGI (reference sequence). The CDR3 is 14 amino acids. This CDR3 reads CASSYLAGGDTQYF. The CDR3 bases are TGTGCCAGCAGTTACTTAGCGGGAGGGGATACGCAGTATTTT.

The chain links TRBV5-1 to TRBJ2-6, with D maybe TRBD1 (6 bases). The germline V gene encodes CDR1 SGHRS and CDR2 YFSETQ. V was trimmed by 4 bases and J by 1 base, leaving 12 bases between them. The CDR3 loop spans 16 amino acids. CDR3 amino acids: CASSLITGSGANVLTF. CDR3 bases: TGCGCCAGCAGCCTGATAACAGGGTCTGGGGCCAACGTCCTGACTTTC. The full variable domain, in which reference TRBV5-1 and TRBJ2-6 provide the parts outside the CDR3, is KAGVTQTPRYLIKTRGQQVTLSCSPISGHRSVSWYQQTPGQGLQFLFEYFSETQRNKGNFPGRFSGRQFSNSRSEMNVSTLELGDSALYLCASSLITGSGANVLTFGAGSRLTVL.

The chain combines TRBV28 with TRBJ1-6, with D possibly TRBD1 on 5 matching bases. The CDR3 runs to 15 residues. The V end lost 4 bases, the J end lost 7 bases, and 14 bases lay between the germline ends. Per germline, CDR1 MDHEN and CDR2 SYDVKM. CDR3 nucleotide sequence: TGTGCCAGCAGTTCCCCGGGGGTGGGAAATTCACCCCTCCACTTT. Its translation: CASSSPGVGNSPLHF.

The genes are TRBV6-1 and TRBJ1-3; 7 bases line up with TRBD1. Germline CDR1 and CDR2: MNHNS and SASEGT. The CDR3 runs 15 residues. The V and J ends lost 3 bases and 4 bases, in that order; junction bases with no gene match: 6. The CDR3 sequence: CASSEGTDWGNTIYF. CDR3 coding DNA: TGTGCCAGCAGTGAGGGGACAGATTGGGGAAACACCATATATTTT.

The chain has TRBV19 and TRBJ2-2; D might be TRBD2 (6 bases). V lost 5 bases and J lost 0, with 28 bases in between. Germline V gene sequence: CDR1 LNHDA, CDR2 SQIVND (reference sequence). The CDR3 runs 21 residues. DNA for the CDR3: TGTGCCAGTAGTCCCAGGTACAGGTTAGCCGGCGAGCGGGCGAACACCGGGGAGCTGTTTTTT. Translated: CASSPRYRLAGERANTGELFF.

The gene calls are TRBV25-1 and TRBJ2-3, with D possibly matching TRBD2 (6 bases). V was cut by 6 bases and J by 2 bases, with 6 bases left in between. Germline V gene lookup returns CDR1 MGHDK and CDR2 SYGVNS. This CDR3 has 12 residues. This CDR3 reads CASRDYTDTQYF. CDR3 nucleotides: TGTGCCAGCAGGGACTACACAGATACGCAGTATTTT. Filled out from reference TRBV25-1 and TRBJ2-3, the complete variable domain reads EADIYQTPRYLVIGTGKKITLECSQTMGHDKMYWYQQDPGMELHLIHYSYGVNSTEKGDLSSESTVSRIRTEHFPLTLESARPSHTSQYLCASRDYTDTQYFGPGTRLTVL.

The chain is built from TRBV28 and TRBJ2-2, with TRBD2 identical over 10 bases. CDR3 length equals 17 residues. V was pared by 4 bases and J by 6 bases, with 11 bases of the junction left unmatched. CDR1 and CDR2 from the germline V gene are MDHEN and SYDVKM. CDR3 DNA sequence: TGTGCCAGCAGTTGGCTGAAAGCGGGAGGGCGGTCCGGGGAGCTGTTTTTT. Residues: CASSWLKAGGRSGELFF.

This rearrangement joins TRBV5-1 to TRBJ2-7, with 8 positions matching TRBD2. Per germline, CDR1 SGHRS and CDR2 YFSETQ. The V and J ends lost 5 bases and 3 bases, in that order; junction bases with no gene match: 7. The CDR3 is 14 residues long. In DNA form, the CDR3 reads TGCGCCAGCAGAAGCGGGAGAGGGCACTACGAGCAGTACTTC. It codes for CASRSGRGHYEQYF.

This chain connects TRBV5-5 to TRBJ1-2; TRBD1 is a possible D gene (6 bases). Trimming stripped 2 bases from V and 6 bases from J, with 11 bases between. The V gene's germline CDR1 is SGHKS and CDR2 YYEKEE (reference sequence). CDR3 length equals 13 residues. This chain's CDR3 is CASSLRPGDGYTF. The CDR3 region has the DNA TGTGCCAGCAGCTTAAGGCCAGGGGATGGCTACACCTTC. The full variable domain, with the rest looked up from reference TRBV5-5 and TRBJ1-2, is DAGVTQSPTHLIKTRGQQVTLRCSPISGHKSVSWYQQVLGQGPQFIFQYYEKEERGRGNFPDRFSARQFPNYSSELNVNALLLGDSALYLCASSLRPGDGYTFGSGTRLTVV.

The V call is TRBV15, the J call TRBJ1-2; D ambiguous. CDR3 size: 16 residues. Germline CDR1 is LNHNV and CDR2 is YYDKDF (reference sequence). Trimming cost V 1 base and J 0 bases, with 12 bases left between them. The CDR3 region has the DNA TGTGCCACCAGCAGAGCCCCGGAGGGTGCTAACTATGGCTACACCTTC. Its translation is CATSRAPEGANYGYTF.

V and J are TRBV7-3 and TRBJ2-7; the D gene is possibly TRBD1 (5 bases). The CDR3 runs 15 residues. V was shortened by 2 bases and J by 6 bases, with 17 bases between the two germline ends. Germline V gives CDR1 SGHTA, CDR2 FQGTGA. CDR3 sequence: CASSLQGPNVGEQYF. CDR3 coding DNA: TGTGCCAGCAGCTTACAGGGTCCCAATGTGGGCGAGCAGTACTTC.

This chain joins TRBV10-3 and TRBJ2-5, with D perhaps matching TRBD1 (5 bases). Germline V gives CDR1 ENHRY, CDR2 SYGVKD. This CDR3 contains 15 residues. V lost 5 bases, J lost 2 bases, and 15 bases lay in between. The CDR3 here is CAISLRGQRQETQYF. The CDR3 DNA is TGTGCCATCAGTTTGCGCGGACAAAGGCAAGAGACCCAGTACTTC.

This chain uses TRBV2 with TRBJ2-7; 8 bases agree with TRBD2. This CDR3 comprises 13 residues. Germline V CDR1 and CDR2: SNHLY, FYNNEI. The trim removed 11 bases at V and 7 bases at J, leaving 13 bases unmatched. The CDR3 here is CAEGRTGGGEQYF. CDR3 in DNA: TGTGCCGAGGGTAGGACGGGAGGGGGGGAGCAGTACTTC.

This sequence joins TRBV28 and TRBJ1-2, with D unresolved. Germline assignment: CDR1 MDHEN and CDR2 SYDVKM. There are 14 residues in the CDR3. Trimming took off 2 bases at V and 3 bases at J, with 10 bases between the two ends. The chain's CDR3 is CASSLPRFDYGYTF. The CDR3 DNA is TGTGCCAGCAGTTTACCACGGTTTGACTATGGCTACACCTTC.

The V gene is TRBV2, the J gene TRBJ1-1; 11 bases line up with TRBD1. This CDR3 region has 14 residues. J lost 5 bases, V lost 6 bases, and 5 bases had no gene match. Germline V gene lookup returns CDR1 SNHLY and CDR2 FYNNEI. As DNA, the CDR3 is TGTGCCAGCAGCCGGACAGGGGGCCAGACTGAAGCTTTCTTT. It specifies CASSRTGGQTEAFF.

The chain joins TRBV10-3 to TRBJ2-7, with 10 positions matching TRBD1. CDR3 length equals 13 residues. Unmatched junction bases numbered 8, after V lost 10 bases and J lost 5 bases. Germline lookup yields CDR1 ENHRY and CDR2 SYGVKD. CDR3 DNA: TGTGCCACCCGACAGGGGGCGCTCAACGAGCAGTACTTC. Encoded protein: CATRQGALNEQYF.

This clone was seen more than once but under ten times. This chain joins TRBV30 and TRBJ1-1; D possibly corresponds to TRBD1 (5 bases). Germline loops: CDR1 GTSNPN, CDR2 SVGIG (reference sequence). The CDR3 extends over 13 amino acids. Trimming removed 8 bases at V and 3 bases at J, with 16 bases between. CDR3 residues: CAGLGEEDTEAFF. The CDR3 DNA sequence: TGTGCCGGTTTAGGGGAGGAGGACACTGAAGCTTTCTTT.

The chain carries TRBV7-2 and TRBJ2-5; D possibly corresponds to TRBD1 (6 bases). The CDR3 is 13 amino acids. Germline-derived CDR1 and CDR2 are SGHTA and FQGNSA. The germline V and J ends were trimmed by 2 bases and 4 bases, with 8 bases remaining between them. The CDR3 region is CASSLLGGETQYF. DNA of the CDR3: TGTGCCAGCAGCTTACTAGGGGGAGAGACCCAGTACTTC.

The chain uses TRBV10-3 and TRBJ1-5, with unresolved D. CDR1 is ENHRY and CDR2 is SYGVKD in the germline V gene. The V end was cut by 8 bases, the J end by 4 bases, with 12 bases between. CDR3 length: 13 amino acids. CDR3 amino acids: CAIGREGNQPQHF. The DNA of the CDR3 is TGTGCCATCGGGAGGGAAGGAAATCAGCCCCAGCATTTT.

This rearrangement joins TRBV11-2 to TRBJ2-1; no firm D call. V lost 1 base, J lost 8 bases, and 6 bases lay in between. Germline loops: CDR1 SGHAT, CDR2 FQNNGV. There are 12 residues in the CDR3. For the CDR3, the DNA is TGTGCCAGCAGCTTAGTCGGGTATGAGCAGTTCTTC. Translated, it gives CASSLVGYEQFF. The variable domain in full, completed from reference TRBV11-2 and TRBJ2-1, reads EAGVAQSPRYKIIEKRQSVAFWCNPISGHATLYWYQQILGQGPKLLIQFQNNGVVDDSQLPKDRFSAERLKGVDSTLKIQPAKLEDSAVYLCASSLVGYEQFFGPGTRLTVL.

The genes are TRBV11-2 and TRBJ1-1, with D tentatively TRBD1 (6 bases). CDR1 is SGHAT and CDR2 is FQNNGV in the germline V gene. Trimming shortened V by 5 bases and J by 1 base, and 11 bases separated the two germline ends. This CDR3 has 14 residues. CDR3 sequence reads: CASSPQGWNTEAFF. The CDR3 region has the DNA TGTGCCAGCAGCCCACAGGGTTGGAACACTGAAGCTTTCTTT. Drawing the rest from reference TRBV11-2 and TRBJ1-1, the complete variable domain is EAGVAQSPRYKIIEKRQSVAFWCNPISGHATLYWYQQILGQGPKLLIQFQNNGVVDDSQLPKDRFSAERLKGVDSTLKIQPAKLEDSAVYLCASSPQGWNTEAFFGQGTRLTVV.

The rearrangement links TRBV28 to TRBJ2-7; weak D call: TRBD2 (6 bases). The CDR3 sequence is 15 residues long. Germline CDR1 and CDR2: MDHEN and SYDVKM. Trimming took 6 bases from V and 2 from J, leaving 17 bases between them. DNA of the CDR3: TGTGCCAGCAGCCCCCCCGGGAGACTTACCTACGAGCAGTACTTC. Translating gives CASSPPGRLTYEQYF.

The rearrangement links TRBV4-1 to TRBJ1-5, with 8 nucleotides matching TRBD1. Unmatched junction bases numbered 10, after V lost 2 bases and J lost 7 bases. The CDR3 length is 16 residues. Germline CDR1 and CDR2: MGHRA and YSYEKL. In DNA, the CDR3 is TGCGCCAGCAGCCAATCTCGGGTCAGGGGGCCCCAGCCCCAGCATTTT. Protein sequence: CASSQSRVRGPQPQHF.